This is a list of T cell receptor beta chains from one sample in a study of blood T cells in healthy people across ages. TCRdb reprocessed the 5' RACE reads with MiXCR, giving one entry per CDR3 protein. The data hold nearly 1 million distinct CDR3 sequences, with roughly 51% observed a single time. Sequencing used blood. The receptors come from a woman aged 55-69 years in good health. Both conserved end residues are part of each CDR3. Fields, in order: V gene, clone size, D gene, J gene, CDR3 protein, CDR3 DNA. A D gene is named only where the DNA matches it firmly. A clone size is listed for some rows: how often the clone was seen (once, few, many), or a class if it is expanded.

V: TRBV5-4; size: .; D: TRBD2; J: TRBJ2-5; CDR3: CASSAGTSQETQYF; DNA: TGTGCCAGCAGCGCCGGGACTAGCCAGGAGACCCAGTACTTC
V: TRBV5-6; size: many; D: .; J: TRBJ2-3; CDR3: CASSWTLTDTQYF; DNA: TGTGCCAGCAGCTGGACTCTGACAGATACGCAGTATTTT
V: TRBV29-1; size: .; D: .; J: TRBJ1-4; CDR3: CSATLSQTNEKLFF; DNA: TGCAGCGCAACGCTCAGTCAAACTAATGAAAAACTGTTTTTT
V: TRBV20-1; size: few; D: .; J: TRBJ1-5; CDR3: CSALTAGTHSNQPQHF; DNA: TGCAGTGCTCTCACTGCCGGGACACATAGCAATCAGCCCCAGCATTTT
V: TRBV27; size: few; D: .; J: TRBJ2-7; CDR3: CASSLYVGTTLYEQYF; DNA: TGTGCCAGCAGTTTATACGTGGGGACAACGTTGTACGAGCAGTACTTC
V: TRBV6-2/TRBV6-3; size: .; D: .; J: TRBJ2-7; CDR3: CASSYVSSGYAPYEQYF; DNA: TGTGCCAGCAGTTACGTCTCGTCGGGATATGCTCCCTACGAGCAGTACTTC
V: TRBV12-3/TRBV12-4; size: .; D: TRBD1; J: TRBJ2-1; CDR3: CASSLGDRGFDEQFF; DNA: TGTGCCAGCAGTTTAGGGGACAGGGGATTCGATGAGCAGTTCTTC
V: TRBV6-2/TRBV6-3; size: .; D: .; J: TRBJ2-1; CDR3: CASNARRVDSYNEQFF; DNA: TGTGCCAGCAACGCCCGACGCGTGGACTCCTACAATGAGCAGTTCTTC
V: TRBV9; size: .; D: .; J: TRBJ1-2; CDR3: CASSVVEGNGYTF; DNA: TGTGCCAGCAGCGTAGTTGAAGGGAATGGCTACACCTTC
V: TRBV3-1; size: few; D: TRBD2; J: TRBJ2-3; CDR3: CASSPGATSGITDTQYF; DNA: TGTGCCAGCAGCCCGGGGGCGACTAGCGGTATCACAGATACGCAGTATTTT
V: TRBV12-3/TRBV12-4; size: .; D: TRBD1; J: TRBJ1-5; CDR3: CASRRDRVGNQPQHF; DNA: TGTGCCAGCAGACGGGACAGGGTTGGCAATCAGCCCCAGCATTTT
V: TRBV7-2; size: .; D: .; J: TRBJ2-5; CDR3: CASSQYSQKETQYF; DNA: TGTGCCAGCAGCCAATACTCACAGAAAGAGACCCAGTACTTC
V: TRBV28; size: .; D: TRBD1; J: TRBJ1-2; CDR3: CASSLQGASLGYTF; DNA: TGTGCCAGCAGTCTCCAGGGGGCCTCGTTGGGCTACACCTTC
V: TRBV5-1; size: .; D: TRBD2; J: TRBJ2-7; CDR3: CASSLYVAGLGSYEQYF; DNA: TGCGCCAGCAGCTTGTATGTTGCAGGACTAGGCTCCTACGAGCAGTACTTC
V: TRBV5-5; size: few; D: .; J: TRBJ2-7; CDR3: CASSDGFVLEQYF; DNA: TGTGCCAGCAGCGATGGATTTGTTTTAGAGCAGTACTTC
V: TRBV7-2; size: .; D: TRBD2; J: TRBJ2-1; CDR3: CASRDLLAGFDNEQFF; DNA: TGTGCCAGCAGAGATTTACTAGCGGGATTTGACAATGAGCAGTTCTTC
V: TRBV20-1; size: few; D: .; J: TRBJ2-3; CDR3: CSAPRISEFDTQYF; DNA: TGCAGTGCCCCGCGAATATCTGAGTTTGATACGCAGTATTTT
V: TRBV12-3/TRBV12-4; size: .; D: .; J: TRBJ1-6; CDR3: CASRIQGLRSPLHF; DNA: TGTGCCAGCAGGATCCAGGGATTACGGTCACCCCTCCACTTT
V: TRBV2; size: .; D: TRBD2; J: TRBJ2-3; CDR3: CARQREGSRDTQYF; DNA: TGTGCCAGACAACGGGAGGGCTCGAGAGATACGCAGTATTTT
V: TRBV20-1; size: .; D: .; J: TRBJ2-5; CDR3: CSARVGGEKRYNEQYF; DNA: TGCAGTGCTAGGGTCGGGGGTGAGAAGAGGTACAATGAGCAGTACTTC
V: TRBV28; size: .; D: TRBD1; J: TRBJ2-7; CDR3: CASQGQAPHEQYF; DNA: TGTGCCAGCCAAGGACAGGCGCCCCACGAGCAGTACTTC
V: TRBV10-1; size: .; D: TRBD2; J: TRBJ2-1; CDR3: CASSPTSGRVDEQFF; DNA: TGCGCCAGCAGCCCGACTAGCGGGAGAGTCGATGAGCAGTTCTTC
V: TRBV27; size: .; D: TRBD1; J: TRBJ1-4; CDR3: CASTSLGTGSGKLFF; DNA: TGTGCCAGCACCTCCCTCGGGACAGGGAGTGGAAAACTGTTTTTT
V: TRBV7-9; size: .; D: .; J: TRBJ2-5; CDR3: CASSLGVKGDQETQYF; DNA: TGTGCCAGCAGCTTAGGGGTGAAGGGGGACCAAGAGACCCAGTACTTC
V: TRBV6-1; size: .; D: .; J: TRBJ2-7; CDR3: CASRRGNTDEQYF; DNA: TGTGCCAGCAGACGCGGGAATACGGACGAGCAGTACTTC
V: TRBV18; size: .; D: TRBD1; J: TRBJ2-3; CDR3: CASSTLGQGTDTQYF; DNA: TGTGCCAGCTCAACCCTAGGACAGGGCACAGATACGCAGTATTTT
V: TRBV4-1; size: .; D: .; J: TRBJ2-7; CDR3: CASSRTLAYEQYF; DNA: TGCGCCAGCAGCCGAACACTAGCTTACGAGCAGTACTTC
V: TRBV18; size: .; D: .; J: TRBJ1-4; CDR3: CASSPTQGSTNEKLFF; DNA: TGTGCCAGCTCACCGACCCAGGGATCAACTAATGAAAAACTGTTTTTT
V: TRBV20-1; size: .; D: .; J: TRBJ2-3; CDR3: CSTSSGTPIGQDTQYF; DNA: TGCAGTACTAGTTCGGGGACTCCAATTGGACAAGATACGCAGTATTTT
V: TRBV5-1; size: few; D: .; J: TRBJ2-7; CDR3: CASSWDGGPSFSYEQYF; DNA: TGCGCCAGCAGCTGGGATGGGGGCCCTTCATTCTCCTACGAGCAGTACTTC
V: TRBV30; size: once; D: TRBD1; J: TRBJ2-3; CDR3: CAWSRTGTGPRDTQYF; DNA: TGTGCCTGGAGTAGAACCGGGACAGGGCCTCGAGATACGCAGTATTTT
V: TRBV27; size: .; D: .; J: TRBJ2-6; CDR3: CASSLLGHSGANVLTF; DNA: TGTGCCAGCAGTTTATTGGGGCACTCTGGGGCCAACGTCCTGACTTTC
V: TRBV7-8; size: many; D: TRBD1; J: TRBJ2-7; CDR3: CASSLTGGYEQYF; DNA: TGTGCCAGCAGTCTAACAGGGGGCTACGAGCAGTACTTC
V: TRBV28; size: once; D: .; J: TRBJ2-7; CDR3: CASSFFRRSSYNEQYF; DNA: TGTGCCAGCAGCTTTTTCCGACGAAGCTCCTACAATGAGCAGTACTTC
V: TRBV5-1; size: .; D: TRBD2; J: TRBJ2-1; CDR3: CASSLNTAGEDEQFF; DNA: TGCGCCAGCAGCTTGAATACAGCGGGAGAGGATGAGCAGTTCTTC
V: TRBV28; size: once; D: .; J: TRBJ2-7; CDR3: CASRRDRSSFEQYF; DNA: TGTGCCAGCCGACGTGACAGGAGCTCCTTCGAGCAGTACTTC
V: TRBV7-2; size: few; D: .; J: TRBJ1-6; CDR3: CASSYNPGGQNSPLHF; DNA: TGTGCCAGCAGCTATAACCCCGGGGGGCAGAATTCACCCCTCCACTTT
V: TRBV7-3; size: once; D: .; J: TRBJ2-5; CDR3: CASSLMGGRDETQYF; DNA: TGTGCCAGCAGCTTAATGGGGGGGCGCGATGAGACCCAGTACTTC
V: TRBV4-3; size: .; D: TRBD2; J: TRBJ2-7; CDR3: CASSQDWGTRRYEQYF; DNA: TGCGCCAGCAGCCAAGATTGGGGGACTAGACGTTACGAGCAGTACTTC
V: TRBV5-1; size: .; D: .; J: TRBJ2-7; CDR3: CASSSERSPYEQYF; DNA: TGCGCCAGCAGCTCGGAGCGGAGCCCCTACGAGCAGTACTTC
V: TRBV5-1; size: .; D: .; J: TRBJ2-1; CDR3: CASSLGTSSYNEQFF; DNA: TGCGCCAGCAGCTTGGGGACATCTTCCTACAATGAGCAGTTCTTC
V: TRBV20-1; size: .; D: .; J: TRBJ2-5; CDR3: CSALVHQETQYF; DNA: TGCAGTGCCTTAGTTCACCAAGAGACCCAGTACTTC
V: TRBV7-8; size: .; D: .; J: TRBJ2-5; CDR3: CASSYGGSPYQETQYF; DNA: TGTGCCAGCAGCTATGGAGGGAGCCCGTACCAAGAGACCCAGTACTTC
V: TRBV7-2; size: .; D: .; J: TRBJ2-7; CDR3: CASSLGYYYEQYF; DNA: TGTGCCAGCAGCTTAGGATACTACTACGAGCAGTACTTC
V: TRBV18; size: .; D: TRBD2; J: TRBJ2-3; CDR3: CASSPRRLAGGPGFNTQYF; DNA: TGTGCCAGCTCACCACGGAGACTAGCGGGAGGGCCAGGGTTCAATACGCAGTATTTT
V: TRBV28; size: .; D: .; J: TRBJ1-5; CDR3: CASSSGTGYNQPQHF; DNA: TGTGCCAGCAGTTCGGGAACAGGGTACAATCAGCCCCAGCATTTT
V: TRBV7-2; size: few; D: TRBD1; J: TRBJ2-1; CDR3: CASSLQGHNEQFF; DNA: TGTGCCAGCAGCCTACAGGGGCACAATGAGCAGTTCTTC
V: TRBV3-1; size: .; D: TRBD2; J: TRBJ2-3; CDR3: CASSFGTSENTQYF; DNA: TGTGCCAGCAGCTTCGGGACTAGCGAGAATACGCAGTATTTT
V: TRBV28; size: .; D: .; J: TRBJ2-4; CDR3: CASSFEAKNIQYF; DNA: TGTGCCAGCAGTTTCGAGGCCAAAAACATTCAGTACTTC
V: TRBV10-3; size: .; D: TRBD2; J: TRBJ2-1; CDR3: CAIRGTRLAEPYNEQFF; DNA: TGTGCCATCAGGGGGACTCGACTAGCGGAACCTTACAATGAGCAGTTCTTC
V: TRBV6-1; size: .; D: .; J: TRBJ1-2; CDR3: CASSEGDGSYGYTF; DNA: TGTGCCAGCAGTGAAGGGGACGGAAGCTATGGCTACACCTTC
V: TRBV2; size: .; D: TRBD1; J: TRBJ2-2; CDR3: CASSNRGSGGELFF; DNA: TGTGCCAGCAGTAACAGGGGATCGGGCGGGGAGCTGTTTTTT
V: TRBV27; size: .; D: .; J: TRBJ2-7; CDR3: CASRLRAQSSYEQYF; DNA: TGTGCCAGCAGATTACGGGCACAGAGCTCCTACGAGCAGTACTTC
V: TRBV20-1; size: .; D: .; J: TRBJ2-3; CDR3: CSARLPGADTQYF; DNA: TGCAGTGCTAGACTACCAGGGGCAGATACGCAGTATTTT
V: TRBV27; size: few; D: .; J: TRBJ2-7; CDR3: CASSFSPLYEQYF; DNA: TGTGCCAGCAGTTTCTCCCCTCTCTACGAGCAGTACTTC
V: TRBV7-2; size: .; D: TRBD2; J: TRBJ2-7; CDR3: CASSVDSSGDSYEQYF; DNA: TGTGCCAGCAGCGTGGATTCTAGCGGGGACTCCTACGAGCAGTACTTC
V: TRBV28; size: .; D: .; J: TRBJ1-6; CDR3: CASSPRGFSPLHF; DNA: TGTGCCAGCAGTCCCCGTGGGTTTTCACCCCTCCACTTT
V: TRBV5-5; size: .; D: .; J: TRBJ1-4; CDR3: CASSWEISGEKLFF; DNA: TGTGCCAGCAGCTGGGAGATTAGCGGGGAAAAACTGTTTTTT
V: TRBV5-1; size: .; D: .; J: TRBJ2-3; CDR3: CASSRADRPDTQYF; DNA: TGCGCCAGCAGCCGAGCCGACAGGCCAGATACGCAGTATTTT
V: TRBV28; size: .; D: TRBD1; J: TRBJ1-6; CDR3: CASMAAGGSPLHF; DNA: TGTGCCAGCATGGCGGCAGGGGGATCACCCCTCCACTTT